The 9 T cell receptor beta chains below were found in one sample sequenced in a study of shared clonotypes between healthy human individuals. Libraries were prepared by immunoSEQ multiplex PCR; TCRdb keeps only in-frame clonotypes and omits some of them. The sample includes roughly 300,000 clones, roughly 91% of them seen just once. What was sequenced was memory CD8+ T cells sorted from blood. Subset in this sample: CD45RO+ cells pooled with CCR7-negative TemRA cells. The receptors originated from a young man in good health.

The gene calls are TRBV7-9 and TRBJ2-5; 9 nucleotides align to TRBD2. The V gene end was trimmed by 7 bases and the J gene end by 7 bases; junction bases not matched to a gene: 7. Germline lookup yields CDR1 SEHNR and CDR2 FQNEAQ (reference sequence). The CDR3 runs 13 residues. The chain's CDR3 is CASTVLAGSTQYF. As DNA, the CDR3 is TGTGCCAGCACCGTCCTAGCGGGGTCGACCCAGTACTTC.

V gene TRBV4-1 combines with J gene TRBJ2-7; perhaps TRBD1 as D (5 bases). V lost 1 base and J lost 3, with 7 bases in between. The CDR3 has 13 residues. Germline loops: CDR1 MGHRA, CDR2 YSYEKL. Here the CDR3 reads CASSQVGDYEQYF. CDR3 bases: TGCGCCAGCAGCCAAGTAGGGGACTACGAGCAGTACTTC.

This chain connects TRBV10-3 to TRBJ2-7; D not certain. Germline CDR1 and CDR2: ENHRY and SYGVKD. The CDR3 runs 11 residues. Trimming removed 3 bases at V and 6 bases at J, with 6 bases between. The CDR3 region is CAISEGIEQYF. The DNA for the CDR3 is TGTGCCATCAGTGAAGGAATCGAGCAGTACTTC.

V is TRBV9 and J is TRBJ2-7, with TRBD2 matching over 7 bases. In germline, CDR1 is SGDLS, CDR2 YYNGEE. J was trimmed by 2 bases and V by 6 bases; bases with no gene match: 17. This CDR3 has 17 residues. CDR3 sequence reads: CASMAASGTLYAYEQYF. CDR3 DNA: TGTGCCAGCATGGCGGCTAGCGGAACTTTATATGCCTACGAGCAGTACTTC.

The table lists this clone with a count of one. The chain employs TRBV7-2 and TRBJ1-4; 8 nucleotides align to TRBD1. This CDR3 has 17 residues. The germline V gene encodes CDR1 SGHTA and CDR2 FQGNSA. J was trimmed by 3 bases and V by 5 bases; bases with no gene match: 11. CDR3 region: CASSAPGTGRANEKLFF. The CDR3, as DNA: TGTGCCAGCAGCGCACCCGGGACAGGAAGGGCTAATGAAAAACTGTTTTTT.

The J gene is TRBJ2-3, the V gene TRBV29-1, with TRBD2 as a possible D gene (6 bases). V was trimmed by 0 bases and J by 1 base, leaving 20 bases between them. Looked up from germline, CDR1 is SQVTM and CDR2 is ANQGSEA. The CDR3 is 18 residues long. The CDR3 loop is CSVEERMGEGGGTDTQYF. The CDR3, as DNA: TGCAGCGTTGAAGAACGAATGGGCGAGGGCGGGGGCACAGATACGCAGTATTTT.

The V and J genes are TRBV15 and TRBJ1-5, with a tentative D call TRBD1 (5 bases). Trimming pared 0 bases from V and 5 bases from J, leaving 17 bases between. CDR3 size: 17 residues. Germline loops: CDR1 LNHNV, CDR2 YYDKDF (reference sequence). CDR3 sequence reads: CATSRDLSWGRDQPQHF. CDR3 coding DNA: TGTGCCACCAGCAGAGATCTGAGTTGGGGGAGGGATCAGCCCCAGCATTTT.

CDR3 protein: CASRRDNGYEQYF. The CDR3 region has the DNA TGTGCCAGCAGGCGGGACAACGGCTACGAGCAGTACTTC. The rearrangement links TRBV6-5 to TRBJ2-7, with D tentatively TRBD1 or TRBD2 (6 bases each). Trimming took 6 bases from V and 3 from J, leaving 12 bases between them. CDR3 length equals 13 residues. The germline gives CDR1 MNHEY, CDR2 SVGAGI.

The chain links TRBV5-4 to TRBJ1-3, with D unresolved. The CDR3 length is 16 residues. The V and J ends lost 1 base and 0 bases respectively, with 11 bases between them. Per germline, CDR1 SGHNT and CDR2 YYREEE (reference sequence). CDR3 sequence: CASSLYDTSSGNTIYF. The CDR3 nucleotides read TGTGCCAGCAGCTTGTACGATACCAGCTCTGGAAACACCATATATTTT.